These 17 T cell receptor beta chains came from one sample sequenced in a study of CD8+ T cells in alopecia areata. Sequencing templates came from extracted RNA that was reverse transcribed into cDNA. Clones were read by immunoSEQ multiplex PCR, and TCRdb kept only the in-frame ones, dropping some. This sample yields 120,000 to 150,000 clones, of which 86% are seen a single time; less than 15% belongs to the top ten. Indicated treatment: oral pan-JAK inhibitor, 5-10 mg twice daily. The starting material was CD8+ T cells sorted from blood, obtained at week 4, from a patient treated with tofacitinib. Receptors originate from a human donor with alopecia areata.

Remarks on this clone: Additional DNA sequences in this sample encode the identical CDR3. This chain connects TRBV5-1 to TRBJ2-4; TRBD1 matches 10 bases. Germline assignment: CDR1 SGHRS and CDR2 YFSETQ. The CDR3 has 14 residues. V shed 0 bases and J 8 bases; nucleotides not matched to a gene: 2. CDR3 coding DNA: TGCGCCAGCAGCTTGGGACAGGGGGCTGACATTCAGTACTTC. Protein product: CASSLGQGADIQYF.

The rearrangement links TRBV19 to TRBJ2-7; possible D gene TRBD1, 5 bases. Trimming removed 5 bases at V and 3 bases at J, with 11 bases between. The CDR3 has 13 amino acids. Germline V gene data show CDR1 as LNHDA and CDR2 as SQIVND (reference sequence). CDR3 DNA: TGTGCCAGTAGTCCCGGACAAGTCTACGAGCAGTACTTC. It codes for CASSPGQVYEQYF. The entire variable domain, with the rest obtained from reference TRBV19 and TRBJ2-7, is as follows: DGGITQSPKYLFRKEGQNVTLSCEQNLNHDAMYWYRQDPGQGLRLIYYSQIVNDFQKGDIAEGYSVSREKKESFPLTVTSAQKNPTAFYLCASSPGQVYEQYFGPGTRLTVT.

The rearrangement uses TRBV5-1 and TRBJ2-3; no definite D call. The V end lost 0 bases, the J end lost 2 bases, and 10 bases lay between the germline ends. Germline V gene lookup returns CDR1 SGHRS and CDR2 YFSETQ. The CDR3 has 15 residues. CDR3 coding DNA: TGCGCCAGCAGCTTGGGCGGTCGGAACACAGATACGCAGTATTTT. It translates to CASSLGGRNTDTQYF. Using reference TRBV5-1 and TRBJ2-3 for the parts outside the CDR3, the full variable domain is KAGVTQTPRYLIKTRGQQVTLSCSPISGHRSVSWYQQTPGQGLQFLFEYFSETQRNKGNFPGRFSGRQFSNSRSEMNVSTLELGDSALYLCASSLGGRNTDTQYFGPGTRLTVL.

The rearrangement uses TRBV7-6 and TRBJ2-7; 7 bases match TRBD2. The length of the CDR3 is 16 residues. V dropped 1 base and J dropped 0; count of bases not matched to a gene: 6. CDR1 SGHVS and CDR2 FNYEAQ come from the germline V gene. The CDR3 bases are TGTGCCAGCAGCTTAGGGGGGGGGTTCTCCTCCTACGAGCAGTACTTC. Translation gives CASSLGGGFSSYEQYF.

The chain links TRBV5-4 to TRBJ2-3, with 10 nucleotides matching TRBD2. J lost 6 bases, V lost 4 bases, and 14 bases had no gene match. The germline gives CDR1 SGHNT, CDR2 YYREEE (reference sequence). The CDR3 has 17 amino acids. The CDR3 DNA follows: TGTGCCAGCAGCCTGAGGGGAGCGGGGGGGGCCTCGGATACGCAGTATTTT. Translating gives CASSLRGAGGASDTQYF.

The chain couples TRBV7-9 to TRBJ2-1; no clear D gene. The V gene's germline CDR1 is SEHNR and CDR2 FQNEAQ (reference sequence). Deletions cut 1 base from V and 9 bases from J, with 7 bases between. CDR3 length: 12 residues. CDR3 in DNA: TGTGCCAGCAGCTTAGAGTTGGCTGAGCAGTTCTTC. It yields the protein CASSLELAEQFF.

The rearrangement joins TRBV13 to TRBJ1-4; 7 bases match TRBD1. Germline CDR1 is PRHDT and CDR2 is FYEKMQ (reference sequence). The CDR3 has 15 residues. Trimming removed 2 bases from V and 8 bases from J; junction bases left unmatched: 8. CDR3 sequence: CASSLRGRGDEKLFF. CDR3 nucleotides: TGTGCCAGCAGCTTAAGAGGCAGGGGGGACGAAAAACTGTTTTTT.

The V and J genes are TRBV27 and TRBJ2-7; D uncertain. Trimming cost V 2 bases and J 0 bases, with 8 bases left between them. Germline-derived CDR1 and CDR2 are MNHEY and SMNVEV (reference sequence). This CDR3 has 14 amino acids. CDR3 sequence: CASSLQQLSYEQYF. CDR3 coding DNA: TGTGCCAGCAGTTTACAACAGCTCTCCTACGAGCAGTACTTC.

The rearrangement uses TRBV7-9 and TRBJ1-1; D call uncertain. This CDR3 contains 14 residues. Germline lookup yields CDR1 SEHNR and CDR2 FQNEAQ (reference sequence). Trimming cost V 1 base and J 1 base, with 7 bases left between them. DNA for the CDR3: TGTGCCAGCAGCTTAGGGCTGGGGAACACTGAAGCTTTCTTT. It encodes CASSLGLGNTEAFF. The full variable domain, with the rest looked up from reference TRBV7-9 and TRBJ1-1, is DTGVSQNPRHKITKRGQNVTFRCDPISEHNRLYWYRQTLGQGPEFLTYFQNEAQLEKSRLLSDRFSAERPKGSFSTLEIQRTEQGDSAMYLCASSLGLGNTEAFFGQGTRLTVV.

The chain links TRBV29-1 to TRBJ2-1, with D hard to call. The CDR3 covers 16 residues. CDR1 and CDR2 from the germline V gene are SQVTM and ANQGSEA. Trimming shortened V by 0 bases and J by 0 bases, and 12 bases separated the two germline ends. The CDR3 bases are TGCAGCGTTGAAGATCAGGACCGACGCTCCTACAATGAGCAGTTCTTC. Its translation: CSVEDQDRRSYNEQFF.

This chain uses TRBV4-1 with TRBJ2-1; D is undetermined. CDR1 is MGHRA and CDR2 is YSYEKL in the germline V gene. CDR3 length: 14 amino acids. V was pared by 1 base and J by 2 bases, with 6 bases between. This CDR3 is CASSQGATYNEQFF. The CDR3 coding sequence is TGCGCCAGCAGCCAAGGGGCCACCTACAATGAGCAGTTCTTC.

This sequence joins TRBV5-6 and TRBJ2-7; 7 nucleotides line up with TRBD1. The J segment lost 2 bases and the V segment lost 3 bases, leaving 2 bases of the junction unmatched. In germline, CDR1 is SGHDT, CDR2 YYEEEE. The CDR3 has 13 amino acids. The CDR3 DNA reads TGTGCCAGCAGCTGGGGACAGCCCTACGAGCAGTACTTC. This sequence encodes CASSWGQPYEQYF.

V and J are TRBV29-1 and TRBJ2-3; unclear D gene. Trimming took 3 bases from V and 4 from J, leaving 11 bases between them. The CDR3 extends over 13 amino acids. Germline loops: CDR1 SQVTM, CDR2 ANQGSEA. CDR3 DNA sequence: TGCAGCGTTGATGACGGTGTGGCAGATACGCAGTATTTT. Residues: CSVDDGVADTQYF.

This clone has more than one count but fewer than ten. The chain combines TRBV19 with TRBJ2-5, with 14 bases matching TRBD2. The V gene's germline CDR1 is LNHDA and CDR2 SQIVND (reference sequence). The CDR3 is made up of 19 amino acids. The V segment lost 3 bases and the J segment 2 bases; nucleotides outside the gene matches: 11. CDR3 coding DNA: TGTGCCAGTAGTATGATTGCCGGGACTAGCGGGAGACAACAAGAGACCCAGTACTTC. This codes for CASSMIAGTSGRQQETQYF.

The rearrangement links TRBV18 to TRBJ2-7; maybe TRBD2 (5 bases). CDR3 length equals 15 residues. Germline V lookup: CDR1 KGHSH, CDR2 LQKENI. Trimming pared 2 bases from V and 2 bases from J, leaving 13 bases between. The CDR3 region is CASSPGPSGTYEQYF. The CDR3 nucleotides are TGTGCCAGCTCACCAGGCCCCAGCGGAACCTACGAGCAGTACTTC.

The chain combines TRBV11-2 with TRBJ2-1; 7 nucleotides line up with TRBD2. From germline, CDR1 is SGHAT and CDR2 FQNNGV. The CDR3 totals 15 residues. The J segment lost 0 bases and the V segment lost 1 base, leaving 0 bases of the junction unmatched. The CDR3 DNA reads TGTGCCAGCAGCTTAGGCGGGGGCTCCTACAATGAGCAGTTCTTC. Translated: CASSLGGGSYNEQFF.

This clone showed up just a few times. The CDR3, as DNA: TGTGCCAGCAGAAGACAGGGGGCCGGCTACACTGAAGCTTTCTTT. Translation: CASRRQGAGYTEAFF. The chain carries TRBV6-4 and TRBJ1-1; TRBD1 aligns across 10 bases. V lost 6 bases, J lost 3 bases, and 7 bases stayed unmatched. This CDR3 contains 15 residues. Germline V lookup: CDR1 MRHNA, CDR2 SNTAGT.